This T cell receptor (beta chain) was identified in a study of tumor-infiltrating lymphocytes in oesophageal squamous cell carcinoma. Germline CDR1 MNHNS, CDR2 SASEGT. The CDR3 spans 15 residues. TCRdb analysed the PCR reads with MiXCR anew, one entry per CDR3 protein. The sample comprises over 13,000 distinct CDR3 sequences, roughly 55% of which are singletons, and around 20% rests with the top ten. This rearrangement joins TRBV6-1 to TRBJ2-1; D remains ambiguous. The J call may be mistaken, given a closer DNA end match to TRBJ2-7. This sequence originates from a male donor with esophageal squamous cell carcinoma. Sequencing input: esophageal tumor tissue. The CDR3 protein is CASSEQPSGTYEQYF. The CDR3 DNA follows: TGTGCCAGCAGTGAACAGCCCTCTGGAACCTACGAGCAGTACTTC.